This TCR beta chain was retrieved from a study of graft-versus-host responses after intestinal transplantation. Trimming removed 1 base at V and 7 bases at J, with 14 bases between. Germline V gene sequence: CDR1 SGHAT, CDR2 FQNNGV. The CDR3 spans 15 residues. A remark on this clone: As yet, its antigen is unknown.

Assay: immunoSEQ multiplex PCR; the TCRdb copy retains only in-frame clones and omits some. The data contain tens of thousands of clones, under 95% of them seen just once; the ten biggest clones take up about 7.3%. The chain links TRBV11-2 to TRBJ2-1; TRBD2 might be the D (6 bases). The sample was unstimulated CD8+ T cells sorted from spleen or lymph node cells, taken before transplant. The sequence was collected from a human donor who was the organ donor for an intestinal transplant. CDR3 protein: CASSLGRAVTNEQFF. Here the CDR3 DNA reads TGTGCCAGCAGCTTAGGGAGGGCCGTAACTAATGAGCAGTTCTTC.